The next 22 T cell receptor beta chains were all read from a single sample in a study of PD-1 blockade in classical Hodgkin lymphoma. Time point indicated: newly diagnosed, previously untreated cHL patient sample. TCRdb's copy holds only in-frame clones and misses some; the assay was immunoSEQ multiplex PCR. The table lists tens of thousands of clones, approximately 93% of them singletons. Sequencing was carried out using peripheral blood mononuclear cells (PBMCs). All receptors come from a human donor with classical Hodgkin lymphoma.

This chain uses TRBV18 with TRBJ1-2; D remains unclear. In germline, CDR1 is KGHSH, CDR2 LQKENI. Trimming cost V 5 bases and J 2 bases, with 15 bases left between them. This CDR3 has 15 amino acids. CDR3 protein: CASSSSLLGNYGYTF. CDR3 DNA: TGTGCCAGCTCATCTTCGCTTCTTGGGAACTATGGCTACACCTTC.

V and J are TRBV19 and TRBJ1-2, with no clear D. CDR3 length: 9 amino acids. Germline CDR1 is LNHDA and CDR2 is SQIVND (reference sequence). The CDR3 DNA sequence: TGTGATGGCAGAGATGGCTACACCTTC. As protein: CDGRDGYTF.

This rearrangement joins TRBV2 to TRBJ2-1; the D gene is possibly TRBD2 (7 bases). This CDR3 is built from 16 residues. Germline lookup yields CDR1 SNHLY and CDR2 FYNNEI. The V gene lost 1 base and the J gene lost 0 bases, with 10 bases spanning the gap. The CDR3 reads CASSEGGGPSYNEQFF. The DNA for the CDR3 is TGTGCCAGCAGTGAAGGGGGGGGGCCCTCCTACAATGAGCAGTTCTTC.

This chain uses TRBV7-9 with TRBJ2-1; no clear D gene. V lost 3 bases, J lost 7 bases, and 7 bases lay in between. There are 12 residues in the CDR3. Germline assignment: CDR1 SEHNR and CDR2 FQNEAQ (reference sequence). The CDR3 loop is CASSFWGNEQFF. The CDR3 coding sequence is TGTGCCAGCAGCTTTTGGGGTAATGAGCAGTTCTTC.

The chain couples TRBV4-1 to TRBJ2-7, with 15 bases aligning to TRBD2. The ends lost 4 bases at V and 6 bases at J; junction bases unmatched: 10. The CDR3 runs to 17 residues. Germline values: CDR1 MGHRA, CDR2 YSYEKL. The CDR3 DNA is TGCGCCAGCAGCCTTGGACTAGCGGGAGGGTTTATTTCCGAGCAGTACTTC. Its protein product is CASSLGLAGGFISEQYF.

This chain connects TRBV7-2 to TRBJ1-5; D remains unclear. Deletions cut 1 base from V and 0 bases from J, with 10 bases between. Germline V CDR1 and CDR2: SGHTA, FQGNSA. This CDR3 has 16 residues. CDR3 amino acids: CASSLVSGDSNQPQHF. CDR3 DNA sequence: TGTGCCAGCAGCTTAGTATCCGGGGATAGCAATCAGCCCCAGCATTTT.

This chain connects TRBV19 to TRBJ1-5; no firm D call. Germline values: CDR1 LNHDA, CDR2 SQIVND (reference sequence). The CDR3 covers 15 residues. V was shortened by 7 bases and J by 4 bases, with 17 bases between the two germline ends. The CDR3 DNA reads as TGTGCCAGTACCCTTAGTCACAGCCCAAATCAGCCCCAGCATTTT. Translating it yields CASTLSHSPNQPQHF.

The chain links TRBV30 to TRBJ2-3; tentative D call: TRBD2 (5 bases). The V gene's germline CDR1 is GTSNPN and CDR2 SVGIG (reference sequence). CDR3 size: 16 residues. V shed 1 base and J shed 0 bases, with 14 bases lying between them. CDR3 residues: CAWSGFGRPSTDTQYF. CDR3 DNA: TGTGCCTGGAGTGGTTTTGGGAGACCTAGCACAGATACGCAGTATTTT.

V gene TRBV15 combines with J gene TRBJ1-2, with D hard to call. The CDR3 has 12 amino acids. The ends were cut back, 3 bases at V and 4 bases at J, with 6 bases in the middle. Germline lookup yields CDR1 LNHNV and CDR2 YYDKDF (reference sequence). CDR3 protein: CATSSLSYGYTF. The CDR3 bases are TGTGCCACCAGCAGTCTAAGCTATGGCTACACCTTC.

In DNA, the CDR3 is TGTGCCAGCAGTCCCGACAGGGGGCATCAGCCCCAGCATTTT. Protein sequence: CASSPDRGHQPQHF. The V call is TRBV27, the J call TRBJ1-5; TRBD1 matches at 10 bases. The V segment lost 5 bases and the J segment 5 bases; nucleotides outside the gene matches: 3. The V gene's germline CDR1 is MNHEY and CDR2 SMNVEV (reference sequence). This CDR3 has 14 residues.

The V call is TRBV7-9, the J call TRBJ2-1, with 9 bases that match TRBD1. The CDR3 loop spans 15 amino acids. Trimming took 3 bases from V and 10 from J; bases not matched to a gene: 10. Germline V CDR1 and CDR2: SEHNR, FQNEAQ (reference sequence). CDR3 amino acids: CASSLFERTGGEQFF. The DNA for the CDR3 is TGTGCCAGCAGCTTGTTTGAGAGAACAGGGGGCGAGCAGTTCTTC.

The chain couples TRBV7-6 to TRBJ2-5; D unclear. Germline-derived CDR1 and CDR2 are SGHVS and FNYEAQ. The germline V and J ends were trimmed by 2 bases and 3 bases, with 7 bases remaining between them. The CDR3 runs 13 residues. The CDR3 sequence is CASSLQEKETQYF. In nucleotides, the CDR3 is TGTGCCAGCAGCTTACAGGAGAAAGAGACCCAGTACTTC. The whole variable domain, remainder taken from reference TRBV7-6 and TRBJ2-5, is GAGVSQSPRYKVTKRGQDVALRCDPISGHVSLYWYRQALGQGPEFLTYFNYEAQQDKSGLPNDRFSAERPEGSISTLTIQRTEQRDSAMYRCASSLQEKETQYFGPGTRLLVL.

The chain carries TRBV30 and TRBJ1-5; D may be TRBD1 (6 bases). The CDR3 has 16 amino acids. Germline V gene data show CDR1 as GTSNPN and CDR2 as SVGIG (reference sequence). V dropped 0 bases and J dropped 2 bases, with 14 bases sitting between them. CDR3 region: CAWSVRMGAGNQPQHF. The CDR3 DNA reads TGTGCCTGGAGTGTACGGATGGGGGCTGGCAATCAGCCCCAGCATTTT.

The V gene is TRBV7-8, the J gene TRBJ2-7; D is uncertain. Germline CDR1 and CDR2: SGHVS and FQNEAQ. This CDR3 has 13 residues. V lost 1 base and J lost 1, with 5 bases in between. The CDR3 DNA follows: TGTGCCAGCAGCTTAGGACGGTCCTACGAGCAGTACTTC. As protein: CASSLGRSYEQYF.

The gene calls are TRBV4-3 and TRBJ2-1, with 8 bases aligning to TRBD1. After removal of 1 base from V and 10 bases from J, the junction contained 15 bases not matched to a gene. Germline V gives CDR1 LGHNA, CDR2 YSLEER. The length of the CDR3 is 17 residues. The CDR3 is CASSQVRVGTGQREQFF. CDR3 nucleotide sequence: TGCGCCAGCAGCCAAGTTAGGGTAGGGACAGGTCAAAGGGAGCAGTTCTTC.

The genes are TRBV5-6 and TRBJ2-6, with D maybe TRBD1 (5 bases). V lost 9 bases and J 0 bases, leaving 10 bases between the germline ends. The CDR3 consists of 14 residues. Germline V gene sequence: CDR1 SGHDT, CDR2 YYEEEE. This CDR3 is CATRDSSGANVLTF. In nucleotides, the CDR3 is TGTGCCACCCGTGACAGCTCTGGGGCCAACGTCCTGACTTTC.

This chain links TRBV30 with TRBJ1-1, with 7 nucleotides matching TRBD1. The germline V gene has CDR1 GTSNPN and CDR2 SVGIG (reference sequence). CDR3 length: 14 residues. V dropped 5 bases and J dropped 0; count of bases not matched to a gene: 6. The CDR3 is CAWVPTGMNTEAFF. CDR3 bases: TGTGCCTGGGTCCCGACAGGGATGAACACTGAAGCTTTCTTT.

This rearrangement joins TRBV7-4 to TRBJ2-1; D gene unclear. Looked up from germline, CDR1 is SGHVT and CDR2 is SQSDAQ. The CDR3 covers 14 residues. V was cut by 8 bases and J by 8 bases, with 19 bases left in between. Written as DNA, the CDR3 is TGTGCCAGCCCCATGTGGGGTCCCCAGGATGAGCAGTTCTTC. Translated: CASPMWGPQDEQFF.

This rearrangement joins TRBV18 to TRBJ2-7; D gene unclear. The CDR3 runs 12 residues. Trimming shortened V by 6 bases and J by 0 bases, and 6 bases separated the two germline ends. Germline loops: CDR1 KGHSH, CDR2 LQKENI. The DNA of the CDR3 is TGTGCCAGCTCTCCAAACTCCTACGAGCAGTACTTC. Encoded protein: CASSPNSYEQYF.

The V and J genes are TRBV11-1 and TRBJ2-1, with TRBD2 matching over 10 bases. Trimming at V came to 1 base and at J to 6 bases, leaving 6 bases not matched to a gene. The CDR3 extends over 16 amino acids. Per germline, CDR1 SGHAT and CDR2 FQDESV (reference sequence). In DNA form, the CDR3 reads TGTGCCAGCAGCTTAGTGCCTAGCGGGGGATCCAATGAGCAGTTCTTC. This gives the protein CASSLVPSGGSNEQFF.

The rearrangement links TRBV11-2 to TRBJ2-7; 8 bases agree with TRBD1. V trimming: 1 base; J trimming: 5 bases; junction bases outside the gene matches: 10. The CDR3 covers 16 residues. Germline loops: CDR1 SGHAT, CDR2 FQNNGV. The CDR3 DNA follows: TGTGCCAGCAGCTTAGCCCTAGGACAGGGTTCCCACGAGCAGTACTTC. Encoded protein: CASSLALGQGSHEQYF.

This chain uses TRBV7-2 with TRBJ1-5; TRBD1 agrees at 8 bases. This CDR3 is built from 14 residues. The V segment lost 3 bases and the J segment 8 bases; nucleotides outside the gene matches: 6. The germline V gene has CDR1 SGHTA and CDR2 FQGNSA. Here the CDR3 reads CASSFDRGKEPQHF. CDR3 nucleotides: TGTGCCAGCAGCTTTGACAGGGGAAAGGAGCCCCAGCATTTT.